Listed here are 4 T cell receptor beta chains from one sample, sequenced in a study of T cell clonotyping in hematopoietic cell transplantation. Generated by immunoSEQ multiplex PCR, the TCRdb table keeps only in-frame clones and is missing some. Of about 50,000 clones detected, over 75% appear once; the ten largest clones hold roughly 6%. This sample's time point: recipient sample about 28 days before transplant, after cytoreduction. The sequenced sample was peripheral blood mononuclear cells, obtained before stem cell transplant. These receptors were collected from a man in his sixties with biphenotypic leukemia. Some clones in this sample may be carry-over from other donors' samples.

V usage is TRBV5-6 and J usage is TRBJ1-2, with D possibly being TRBD1 (6 bases). The germline V gene encodes CDR1 SGHDT and CDR2 YYEEEE. The CDR3 extends over 14 amino acids. The V end lost 4 bases, the J end lost 3 bases, and 13 bases lay between the germline ends. CDR3 nucleotides: TGTGCCAGCAGCCTAACACAGGGTTACTATGGCTACACCTTC. Its translation: CASSLTQGYYGYTF.

The rearrangement uses TRBV19 and TRBJ1-2; D remains ambiguous. Trimming took 3 bases from V and 2 from J, leaving 13 bases between them. Germline values: CDR1 LNHDA, CDR2 SQIVND (reference sequence). CDR3 length: 15 residues. CDR3 sequence (DNA): TGTGCCAGTAGTATTTCTGGAGTGGCGAACTATGGCTACACCTTC. It specifies CASSISGVANYGYTF.

This chain connects TRBV4-2 to TRBJ1-2; 10 bases align to TRBD1. The CDR3 runs to 16 residues. V lost 0 bases to trimming and J lost 7 bases; unmatched junction nucleotides: 8. Germline V lookup: CDR1 LGHNA, CDR2 YNFKEQ. DNA of the CDR3: TGTGCCAGCAGCCAAGAACCGACAGGGGGCGGCCTTGGCTACACCTTC. Translation: CASSQEPTGGGLGYTF.

This clone is classed as medium-sized (0.01 to 0.1%). This rearrangement joins TRBV6-1 to TRBJ2-7; TRBD1 or TRBD2 may be the D gene (6 bases each). Germline assignment: CDR1 MNHNS and CDR2 SASEGT. V was trimmed by 2 bases and J by 0 bases, leaving 17 bases between them. The CDR3 has 17 residues. The CDR3 region is CASSERGGLLISYEQYF. The CDR3 DNA reads as TGTGCCAGCAGTGAACGAGGGGGGCTGCTGATCTCCTACGAGCAGTACTTC.